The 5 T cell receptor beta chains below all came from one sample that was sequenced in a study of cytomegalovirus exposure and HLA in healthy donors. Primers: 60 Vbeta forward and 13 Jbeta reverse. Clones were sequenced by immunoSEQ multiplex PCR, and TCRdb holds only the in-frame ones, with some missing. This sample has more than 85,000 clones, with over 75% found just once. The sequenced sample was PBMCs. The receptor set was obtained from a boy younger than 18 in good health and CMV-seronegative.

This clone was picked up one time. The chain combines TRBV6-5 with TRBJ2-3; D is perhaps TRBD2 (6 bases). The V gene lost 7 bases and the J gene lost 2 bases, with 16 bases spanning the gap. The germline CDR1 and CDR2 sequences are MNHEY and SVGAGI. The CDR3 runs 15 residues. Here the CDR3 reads CASTELAGNTDTQYF. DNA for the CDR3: TGTGCCAGCACCGAACTAGCCGGTAACACAGATACGCAGTATTTT.

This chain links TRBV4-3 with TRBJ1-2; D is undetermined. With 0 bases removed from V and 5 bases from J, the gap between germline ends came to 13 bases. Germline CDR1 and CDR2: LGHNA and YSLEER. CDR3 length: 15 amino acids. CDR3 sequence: CASSQDSTELYGYTF. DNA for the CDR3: TGCGCCAGCAGCCAAGATAGCACCGAGCTTTATGGCTACACCTTC.

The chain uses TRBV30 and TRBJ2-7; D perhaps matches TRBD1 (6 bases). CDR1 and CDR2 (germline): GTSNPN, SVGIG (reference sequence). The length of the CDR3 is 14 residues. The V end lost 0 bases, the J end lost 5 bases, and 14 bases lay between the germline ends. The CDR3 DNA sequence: TGTGCCTGGAGTGTCGTTGCCAGGGGCCACGAGCAGTACTTC. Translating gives CAWSVVARGHEQYF.

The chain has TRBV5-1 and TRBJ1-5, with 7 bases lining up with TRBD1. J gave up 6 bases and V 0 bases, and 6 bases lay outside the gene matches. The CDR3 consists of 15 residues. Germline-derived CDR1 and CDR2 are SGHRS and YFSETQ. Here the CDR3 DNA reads TGCGCCAGCAGCTTGGCGCCAGGGGGACGTCAGCCCCAGCATTTT. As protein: CASSLAPGGRQPQHF.

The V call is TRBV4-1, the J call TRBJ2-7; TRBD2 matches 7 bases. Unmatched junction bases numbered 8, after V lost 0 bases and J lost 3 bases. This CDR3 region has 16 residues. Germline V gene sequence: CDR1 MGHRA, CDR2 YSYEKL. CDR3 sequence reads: CASSQDWAGVSYEQYF. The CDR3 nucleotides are TGCGCCAGCAGCCAAGATTGGGCGGGAGTTAGCTACGAGCAGTACTTC.